This entry features one T cell receptor beta chain sequence. Its antigen is undetermined. These data originate in a study of blood T cells in healthy people across ages. Study findings and constraints: Total diversity from one million sequenced T cells was likely underestimated.

Deletions cut 6 bases from V and 5 bases from J, with 13 bases between. The germline V gene encodes CDR1 SNHLY and CDR2 FYNNEI. CDR3 length: 13 amino acids. A sample-barcoded 5' primer and a J-beta primer mix were used in a second PCR of about 7 to 12 cycles. TCRdb re-called the 5' RACE reads with MiXCR, one entry per CDR3 protein. Of about 500,000 distinct CDR3 sequences listed, 24% are singletons. This sample also belongs to another study, concerning T cells of mothers and their children. That study reports: An overlap that was slightly higher, though non-significant, was seen in related mother-child pairs versus unrelated pairs.

The V and J genes are TRBV2 and TRBJ2-5, with D unresolved. The clonotype comes from a boy between 10 and 17 years old in good health. The sequenced sample consisted of blood. CDR3 sequence reads: CASSELSRETQYF. In DNA, the CDR3 is TGTGCCAGCAGCGAGCTGTCGAGGGAGACCCAGTACTTC.